One sample yielded the 27 T cell receptor beta chains listed below, sequenced in a study of blood T cell repertoires in COVID-19. This table comes from immunoSEQ multiplex PCR, and its TCRdb copy is limited to in-frame clones, with some not included. Of 250,000 to 400,000 clones listed, approximately 89% are singletons. Sample: peripheral blood. All receptors derive from a woman aged 25 to 45 with COVID-19, enrolled during active disease.

The J gene is TRBJ1-4, the V gene TRBV10-1, with 7 bases identical to TRBD1. V lost 5 bases to trimming and J lost 4 bases; unmatched junction nucleotides: 4. The CDR3 has 14 amino acids. The germline V gene encodes CDR1 WNHNN and CDR2 SYGVQD (reference sequence). As DNA, the CDR3 is TGCGCCAGCAGTCCGGGACAGCTTAATGAAAAACTGTTTTTT. Translation: CASSPGQLNEKLFF.

V gene TRBV2 combines with J gene TRBJ2-2; a possible D gene is TRBD1 (6 bases). The ends were cut back, 6 bases at V and 1 base at J, with 9 bases in the middle. Germline V CDR1 and CDR2: SNHLY, FYNNEI. The CDR3 covers 14 residues. This CDR3 reads CASSGQLNTGELFF. The CDR3 DNA sequence: TGTGCCAGCAGCGGACAGTTGAACACCGGGGAGCTGTTTTTT.

V is TRBV6-2 or TRBV6-3 and J is TRBJ1-1, with unresolved D. This CDR3 contains 12 residues. The germline V gene encodes CDR1 MNHEY and CDR2 SVGEGT. Trimming stripped 4 bases from V and 0 bases from J, with 3 bases between. CDR3 DNA: TGTGCCAGCAGTTTATTGAACACTGAAGCTTTCTTT. Protein product: CASSLLNTEAFF.

The chain uses TRBV12-3 or TRBV12-4 and TRBJ1-5, with 7 bases matching TRBD1. With V trimmed by 5 bases and J by 8 bases, 6 bases remained unmatched. This CDR3 region has 13 residues. As DNA, the CDR3 is TGTGCCAGCAGTCTACAGGGGCGCAAGCCCCAGCATTTT. This codes for CASSLQGRKPQHF.

The chain uses TRBV7-6 and TRBJ1-4; D perhaps matches TRBD1 (6 bases). Deletions cut 5 bases from V and 3 bases from J, with 16 bases between. Germline CDR1 SGHVS, CDR2 FNYEAQ. CDR3 size: 16 residues. The CDR3 region is CASSPRYRESNEKLFF. CDR3 sequence (DNA): TGTGCCAGCAGCCCGCGATACAGGGAATCTAATGAAAAACTGTTTTTT. The full variable domain, with the rest looked up from reference TRBV7-6 and TRBJ1-4, is GAGVSQSPRYKVTKRGQDVALRCDPISGHVSLYWYRQALGQGPEFLTYFNYEAQQDKSGLPNDRFSAERPEGSISTLTIQRTEQRDSAMYRCASSPRYRESNEKLFFGSGTQLSVL.

The rearrangement links TRBV11-3 to TRBJ1-1, with a tentative D call TRBD1 (5 bases). Germline CDR1 reads SGHNT; CDR2 reads YENEEA. The CDR3 has 13 residues. Trimming took off 5 bases at V and 11 bases at J, with 18 bases between the two ends. CDR3 amino acids: CASSALRPGGAFF. CDR3 nucleotides: TGTGCCAGCAGCGCTCTACGTCCTGGGGGGGCTTTCTTT.

The chain combines TRBV7-6 with TRBJ1-1; the D gene is possibly TRBD1 (5 bases). The ends were cut back, 5 bases at V and 6 bases at J, with 25 bases in the middle. Germline CDR1 SGHVS, CDR2 FNYEAQ. The CDR3 consists of 17 residues. The CDR3: CASSLPPTRTGGAEAFF. The CDR3 DNA is TGTGCCAGCAGCCTACCACCAACTAGGACGGGAGGGGCTGAAGCTTTCTTT.

The table lists this clone with a count of one. The chain links TRBV19 to TRBJ1-5; no clear D gene. This CDR3 is 16 amino acids long. V lost 0 bases to trimming and J lost 7 bases, with 16 bases between them. The V gene's germline CDR1 is LNHDA and CDR2 SQIVND (reference sequence). CDR3 coding DNA: TGTGCCAGTAGTATAGATACTCTTGGTGCAGGCCAGCCCCAGCATTTT. This codes for CASSIDTLGAGQPQHF. Full variable domain (outside the CDR3, taken from reference TRBV19 and TRBJ1-5): DGGITQSPKYLFRKEGQNVTLSCEQNLNHDAMYWYRQDPGQGLRLIYYSQIVNDFQKGDIAEGYSVSREKKESFPLTVTSAQKNPTAFYLCASSIDTLGAGQPQHFGDGTRLSIL.

The rearrangement uses TRBV18 and TRBJ2-1, with D maybe TRBD1 (5 bases). With 6 bases removed from V and 4 bases from J, the gap between germline ends came to 10 bases. Germline V gene data show CDR1 as KGHSH and CDR2 as LQKENI. This CDR3 is built from 13 residues. In DNA form, the CDR3 reads TGTGCCAGCTCTACTGCAGGGTACAATGAGCAGTTCTTC. Translated: CASSTAGYNEQFF.

The CDR3 bases are TGTGCCAGCAGTTCCCACCTTAGTAATAGCAATCAGCCCCAGCATTTT. This encodes CASSSHLSNSNQPQHF. The chain carries TRBV6-7 and TRBJ1-5, with no clear D. TRBV6-7 is recorded as an ORF, its role being uncertain. Trimming shortened V by 4 bases and J by 0 bases, and 13 bases separated the two germline ends. The CDR3 contains 16 residues.

The chain couples TRBV28 to TRBJ2-1, with 12 bases aligning to TRBD2. The junction had 8 bases not matched to a gene; V was cut back by 8 bases and J by 6 bases. CDR3 length: 15 residues. Germline V gives CDR1 MDHEN, CDR2 SYDVKM. The CDR3 loop reads CASPPRTSGANEQFF. Written as DNA, the CDR3 is TGTGCCAGCCCCCCCCGGACTAGCGGGGCCAATGAGCAGTTCTTC.

The rearrangement joins TRBV4-1 to TRBJ1-3; a possible D gene is TRBD1 (5 bases). The CDR3 runs 17 residues. Per germline, CDR1 MGHRA and CDR2 YSYEKL. Trimming pared 0 bases from V and 3 bases from J, leaving 15 bases between. CDR3 sequence: CASSQDLGGRLGNTIYF. CDR3 sequence (DNA): TGCGCCAGCAGCCAAGACCTGGGGGGGAGGCTTGGAAACACCATATATTTT.

The chain joins TRBV5-5 to TRBJ1-4; 9 nucleotides align to TRBD1. V lost 0 bases, J lost 6 bases, and 6 bases stayed unmatched. Per the germline V gene, CDR1 is SGHKS and CDR2 is YYEKEE (reference sequence). The CDR3 sequence is 16 residues long. CDR3 region: CASSLGDRGSHEKLFF. As DNA, the CDR3 is TGTGCCAGCAGCTTGGGTGACAGGGGGTCGCATGAAAAACTGTTTTTT. The variable domain in full, completed from reference TRBV5-5 and TRBJ1-4, reads DAGVTQSPTHLIKTRGQQVTLRCSPISGHKSVSWYQQVLGQGPQFIFQYYEKEERGRGNFPDRFSARQFPNYSSELNVNALLLGDSALYLCASSLGDRGSHEKLFFGSGTQLSVL.

The V call is TRBV28, the J call TRBJ2-2, with 12 bases fitting TRBD2. The germline V gene encodes CDR1 MDHEN and CDR2 SYDVKM. The CDR3 contains 18 residues. With 8 bases clipped from V and 7 bases from J, the junction kept 17 bases outside the gene matches. In nucleotides, the CDR3 is TGTGCCAGCGCCCCGGCGGGGCTAGCGGGGGGGCGAAGCGGGGAGCTGTTTTTT. It translates to CASAPAGLAGGRSGELFF. Combining the CDR3 with reference TRBV28 and TRBJ2-2 gives the whole variable domain DVKVTQSSRYLVKRTGEKVFLECVQDMDHENMFWYRQDPGLGLRLIYFSYDVKMKEKGDIPEGYSVSREKKERFSLILESASTNQTSMYLCASAPAGLAGGRSGELFFGEGSRLTVL.

This clone was detected only a few times. The V call is TRBV18, the J call TRBJ1-2; TRBD1 matches at 7 bases. The J segment lost 4 bases and the V segment lost 3 bases, leaving 8 bases of the junction unmatched. CDR1 and CDR2 from the germline V gene are KGHSH and LQKENI. There are 15 residues in the CDR3. The CDR3 protein is CASSPQGVRVYGYTF. CDR3 sequence (DNA): TGTGCCAGCTCACCGCAGGGGGTTCGGGTCTATGGCTACACCTTC.

The chain uses TRBV27 and TRBJ2-1; 12 bases agree with TRBD2. The CDR3 totals 16 residues. Germline-derived CDR1 and CDR2 are MNHEY and SMNVEV (reference sequence). V lost 5 bases to trimming and J lost 8 bases; unmatched junction nucleotides: 10. CDR3 sequence (DNA): TGTGCCAGCAGTCACAGGACTAGCGGGGTCTCCGATGAGCAGTTCTTC. Protein sequence: CASSHRTSGVSDEQFF.

The CDR3 loop reads CASSLAGASAGEQYF. CDR3 sequence (DNA): TGTGCCAGCAGCCTGGCGGGGGCCTCCGCGGGGGAGCAGTACTTC. V is TRBV7-8 and J is TRBJ2-7; D is possibly TRBD2 (7 bases). Germline CDR1 is SGHVS and CDR2 is FQNEAQ. The CDR3 spans 15 residues. V lost 5 bases and J lost 7, with 21 bases in between.

The CDR3 sequence is CASSYSRTGVRGYTF. CDR3 coding DNA: TGTGCCAGCAGTTACTCGCGGACAGGGGTACGTGGCTACACCTTC. This chain links TRBV6-2 or TRBV6-3 with TRBJ1-2; 9 bases are shared with TRBD1. Germline assignment: CDR1 MNHEY and CDR2 SVGEGT. The CDR3 covers 15 residues. V was pared by 0 bases and J by 7 bases, with 6 bases of the junction left unmatched.

The chain is built from TRBV6-5 and TRBJ2-7; possible D gene TRBD2, 5 bases. Germline CDR1 MNHEY, CDR2 SVGAGI. This CDR3 is 15 amino acids long. Trimming shortened V by 7 bases and J by 0 bases, and 16 bases separated the two germline ends. CDR3 in amino acids: CASKSVLTNSYEQYF. The CDR3 DNA follows: TGTGCCAGCAAATCGGTGTTGACTAACTCCTACGAGCAGTACTTC.

This chain joins TRBV6-5 and TRBJ1-1; D possibly corresponds to TRBD1 (5 bases). The CDR3 is 13 amino acids. Germline lookup yields CDR1 MNHEY and CDR2 SVGAGI. Trimming left V 8 bases short and J 0 bases short, with 10 bases between. The CDR3 bases are TGTGCCAGCTCCGAACAGGTGAACACTGAAGCTTTCTTT. Encoded protein: CASSEQVNTEAFF.

The chain uses TRBV13 and TRBJ1-2; TRBD1 agrees at 9 bases. Germline loops: CDR1 PRHDT, CDR2 FYEKMQ (reference sequence). This CDR3 is 12 amino acids long. Unmatched junction bases numbered 3, after V lost 5 bases and J lost 8 bases. The CDR3 here is CASSGQGSGYTF. The CDR3 region has the DNA TGTGCCAGCAGCGGACAGGGGAGCGGCTACACCTTC.

This clone appeared a single time. V and J are TRBV6-6 and TRBJ2-5, with 11 bases identical to TRBD2. Germline CDR1 is MNHNY and CDR2 is SVGAGI (reference sequence). Trimming removed 0 bases from V and 3 bases from J; junction bases left unmatched: 3. The CDR3 runs 16 residues. The CDR3 bases are TGTGCCAGCAGTTACTCGGGTAGCGGGGGGGAAGAGACCCAGTACTTC. Encoded protein: CASSYSGSGGEETQYF.

The chain joins TRBV24-1 to TRBJ2-1; possible D gene TRBD1, 6 bases. V gave up 7 bases and J gave up 4 bases, with 10 bases separating them. The CDR3 runs 13 residues. Germline V gene lookup returns CDR1 KGHDR and CDR2 SFDVKD. The CDR3 reads CATSGTPYNEQFF. For the CDR3, the DNA is TGTGCCACCAGCGGGACACCTTACAATGAGCAGTTCTTC.

V and J are TRBV7-3 and TRBJ1-6, with D unclear. There are 13 residues in the CDR3. Per germline, CDR1 SGHTA and CDR2 FQGTGA. V was cut by 9 bases and J by 5 bases, with 11 bases left in between. The CDR3 loop is CASSTRHNSPLHF. CDR3 DNA: TGTGCCAGTTCGACCAGGCATAATTCACCCCTCCACTTT.

This chain uses TRBV27 with TRBJ1-2; possible D gene TRBD1, 6 bases. CDR1 is MNHEY, CDR2 SMNVEV, per germline (reference sequence). The CDR3 extends over 15 amino acids. V was cut by 0 bases and J by 4 bases, with 12 bases left in between. CDR3 region: CASSLSDRSAYGYTF. The CDR3 DNA reads TGTGCCAGCAGTTTATCGGACAGAAGCGCCTATGGCTACACCTTC.

The gene calls are TRBV30 and TRBJ2-2, with unresolved D. Trimming took off 0 bases at V and 5 bases at J, with 10 bases between the two ends. The CDR3 sequence is 14 residues long. In germline, CDR1 is GTSNPN, CDR2 SVGIG (reference sequence). This chain's CDR3 is CAWSVQTETGELFF. The CDR3 DNA follows: TGTGCCTGGAGTGTACAAACAGAAACCGGGGAGCTGTTTTTT.

The chain is built from TRBV7-9 and TRBJ2-2; tentatively, D is TRBD2 (6 bases). CDR3 length equals 16 residues. Germline V CDR1 and CDR2: SEHNR, FQNEAQ (reference sequence). Trimming cost V 5 bases and J 7 bases, with 20 bases left between them. The CDR3: CASSLGAGTPVGELFF. CDR3 bases: TGTGCCAGCAGCCTAGGGGCAGGGACTCCCGTCGGGGAGCTGTTTTTT.